This T cell receptor (beta chain) originates from a study of beta chain features in type 1 diabetes. Expressed TCRB transcripts got sequenced, as all isolated RNA was reverse transcribed. Roughly 3.5 million reads per sample on average were obtained from naive, central memory and regulatory T cell samples. Measured with immunoSEQ multiplex PCR; TCRdb has only the in-frame clones, and not every one. This sample has about 230,000 clones; 9.6% occur once, and the top ten carry around 0.037%. This clone was observed a handful of times. As yet, its antigen is unknown. Study-wide findings and caveats: High-TCR-expressing cells could be over-represented by cDNA sequencing.

CD45RO/CCR7/CD25/CD127/CD95/CD27 separated CD4+ naive, central memory, regulatory and stem cell-like memory cells by sorting. The CDR3 consists of 14 residues. Per the germline V gene, CDR1 is MNHEY and CDR2 is SMNVEV (reference sequence). Trimming cost V 3 bases and J 4 bases, with 9 bases left between them. The sequence came from a woman aged 18-30 years in good health. This chain links TRBV27 with TRBJ2-2; D not certain. The sequenced sample was naive CD4+ T cells from blood. The CDR3: CASSFRVFTGELFF. The DNA of the CDR3 is TGTGCCAGCAGTTTTCGGGTTTTCACCGGGGAGCTGTTTTTT.